This TCR beta chain was obtained from a study of T cells in Graves' hyperthyroidism and ophthalmopathy. TCR beta CDR3 region amplification was performed from RNA transcripts. HTBI primers were used for first-round RT-PCR of the TCR CDR3. Via MiXCR, TCRdb re-called the multiplex PCR reads, giving one row per CDR3 protein. This table has roughly 400,000 distinct CDR3 sequences, more than 12% appearing once. Study-level points and caveats: Within blood appeared most thyroid clonotypes that had expanded above 0.001.

The CDR3 loop spans 13 amino acids. Deletions cut 7 bases from V and 6 bases from J, with 13 bases between. CDR1 and CDR2 (germline): MNHNS, SASEGT. The study included ophthalmopathy patients with Clinical Activity Score at least 3, NOSPECS grade at least 4 and duration under 3 months. For the diagnoses, clinical symptoms, serum thyroxine and TRAb, thyroid ultrasound and orbital computed tomography were used. Extraction of PBMCs used roughly 9.4 ml of fresh peripheral blood. This clonotype was counted at least ten times. Antigen: not known. This chain uses TRBV6-1 with TRBJ2-1, with D tentatively TRBD2 (6 bases). The sequencing sample was made of blood. The source is a man aged 50-59 years with Graves' ophthalmopathy. Here the CDR3 reads CASTGESINEQFF. CDR3 bases: TGTGCCAGCACGGGGGAGAGTATCAATGAGCAGTTCTTC.